Presented here are 13 T cell receptor beta chains from one specimen sequenced in a study of T cell changes during pregnancy in multiple sclerosis. Clones were sequenced by immunoSEQ multiplex PCR, and TCRdb holds only the in-frame ones, with some missing. The sample carries some 71,000 clones, 92% recorded once. Sequenced material: peripheral blood, taken after pregnancy. The receptors come from a female donor with multiple sclerosis, enrolled in a pregnancy study.

The rearrangement uses TRBV2 and TRBJ2-3, with TRBD2 as a possible D gene (5 bases). This CDR3 has 12 amino acids. V was clipped by 7 bases and J by 2 bases, with 7 bases between them. The V gene's germline CDR1 is SNHLY and CDR2 FYNNEI. CDR3 loop: CASKRDTDTQYF. The CDR3 region has the DNA TGTGCCAGCAAGAGGGACACAGATACGCAGTATTTT.

In this sample, this clone turned up a few times. This rearrangement joins TRBV29-1 to TRBJ2-3; 8 bases fit TRBD2. Trimming cost V 7 bases and J 4 bases; bases outside gene matches: 7. CDR1 is SQVTM and CDR2 is ANQGSEA in the germline V gene. The CDR3 has 13 amino acids. The CDR3 nucleotides read TGCAGCGCCGCCGGGGGGGCCCCAGATACGCAGTATTTT. Protein sequence: CSAAGGAPDTQYF.

As concerns this clone: At one end, the junction sequence differs from germline, possibly due to a read error. The V call is TRBV12-5, the J call TRBJ1-1; D possibly corresponds to TRBD1 (6 bases). The CDR3 runs 14 residues. Germline-derived CDR1 and CDR2 are LGHNT and FRNRAP. This chain's CDR3 is CASGLDSMNTEAFF. The CDR3 coding sequence is TGTGCTAGTGGGTTGGACAGCATGAACACTGAAGCTTTCTTT.

The chain carries TRBV13 and TRBJ2-3, with 9 bases that match TRBD1. CDR1 and CDR2 (germline): PRHDT, FYEKMQ (reference sequence). The CDR3 sequence is 14 residues long. The V gene end was trimmed by 5 bases and the J gene end by 6 bases; junction bases not matched to a gene: 6. In nucleotides, the CDR3 is TGTGCCAGCAGCATCGGGACAGGGTTCGATACGCAGTATTTT. Translating gives CASSIGTGFDTQYF. Filled out from reference TRBV13 and TRBJ2-3, the complete variable domain reads AAGVIQSPRHLIKEKRETATLKCYPIPRHDTVYWYQQGPGQDPQFLISFYEKMQSDKGSIPDRFSAQQFSDYHSELNMSSLELGDSALYFCASSIGTGFDTQYFGPGTRLTVL.

The chain employs TRBV28 and TRBJ2-2, with a possible D match to TRBD2 (5 bases). The CDR3 runs to 15 residues. Germline CDR1 reads MDHEN; CDR2 reads SYDVKM. V shed 4 bases and J shed 7 bases, with 16 bases lying between them. DNA for the CDR3: TGTGCCAGCAGTTCCGAGAGGGAGTATGGCGGGGAGCTGTTTTTT. Its protein is CASSSEREYGGELFF.

The chain is built from TRBV7-2 and TRBJ2-6; 8 bases map to TRBD1. Per the germline V gene, CDR1 is SGHTA and CDR2 is FQGNSA. There are 16 residues in the CDR3. V lost 6 bases, J lost 4 bases, and 8 bases stayed unmatched. The CDR3 bases are TGTGCCAGCAGAGGACAGGGAATCCCCGGGGCCAACGTCCTGACTTTC. This translates into CASRGQGIPGANVLTF.

The chain employs TRBV30 and TRBJ2-1; the match to TRBD2 covers 12 bases. Per germline, CDR1 GTSNPN and CDR2 SVGIG (reference sequence). The CDR3 has 13 residues. V gave up 2 bases and J gave up 15 bases; unmatched junction bases: 8. The CDR3 DNA follows: TGTGCCTGGAGTCGGGCTAGCGGGAGGGCCGTGTTCTTC. It is translated as CAWSRASGRAVFF.

The chain links TRBV4-1 to TRBJ1-1, with 7 bases lining up with TRBD1. Germline lookup yields CDR1 MGHRA and CDR2 YSYEKL. This CDR3 has 14 amino acids. Trimming cost V 3 bases and J 1 base; bases outside gene matches: 2. CDR3: CASSQDRPNTEAFF. The CDR3 bases are TGCGCCAGCAGCCAGGACAGGCCGAACACTGAAGCTTTCTTT.

This chain connects TRBV30 to TRBJ2-7; 7 bases agree with TRBD1. V shed 0 bases and J 7 bases; nucleotides not matched to a gene: 12. The CDR3 is 15 amino acids. Germline CDR1 reads GTSNPN; CDR2 reads SVGIG (reference sequence). CDR3 in DNA: TGTGCCTGGAGTGTAGGGACAGAGGTCTCGGGGGAGCAGTACTTC. This codes for CAWSVGTEVSGEQYF.

The CDR3 DNA follows: TGTGCCAGCAGCTTAGACAGGGGCCCACCGCGGGGTGGGGCCAACGTCCTGACTTTC. Its translation is CASSLDRGPPRGGANVLTF. J is TRBJ2-6 and V is TRBV7-9; D is possibly TRBD1 (7 bases). V lost 1 base and J 3 bases, leaving 19 bases between the germline ends. In germline, CDR1 is SEHNR, CDR2 FQNEAQ (reference sequence). There are 19 residues in the CDR3.

This chain connects TRBV6-5 to TRBJ2-1; the match to TRBD2 covers 7 bases. The CDR3 length is 15 residues. The V and J ends lost 2 bases and 4 bases, in that order; junction bases with no gene match: 5. CDR1 MNHEY and CDR2 SVGAGI come from the germline V gene. The CDR3 bases are TGTGCCAGCAGTTACCGGGCTAGCGGATACAATGAGCAGTTCTTC. It specifies CASSYRASGYNEQFF.

The V and J genes are TRBV7-9 and TRBJ2-7, with 11 bases matching TRBD2. From germline, CDR1 is SEHNR and CDR2 FQNEAQ (reference sequence). V was clipped by 5 bases and J by 3 bases; unmatched bases: 6. The CDR3 is made up of 15 amino acids. CDR3 region: CASSRLAGGLYEQYF. The CDR3 DNA follows: TGTGCCAGCAGCCGGCTAGCGGGAGGCCTCTACGAGCAGTACTTC.

The chain has TRBV4-1 and TRBJ2-3; 10 bases align to TRBD2. Germline CDR1 is MGHRA and CDR2 is YSYEKL. Trimming removed 1 base from V and 4 bases from J; junction bases left unmatched: 8. The CDR3 contains 17 residues. Written as DNA, the CDR3 is TGCGCCAGCAGCCAAGTCCGGCTAGCGGGAGATTCAGATACGCAGTATTTT. Its translation is CASSQVRLAGDSDTQYF.